This paragraph reports one TCR beta chain. This clone was recorded only once. The antigen it binds to is not known. The record has no base qualities; no much larger clone is one base away. This CDR3 is also generated by other DNA sequences in the sample. V is pared back by 9 bases and J by 5 bases, with 14 bases lying between the germline termini. Its CDR3 holds 12 amino acids, cysteine through phenylalanine. Only the CDR3 portion is preserved as DNA: 36 bases, with reading frame beginning at the first base. CDR1 and CDR2, per the germline V gene (reference sequence), are SEHNR and FQNEAQ. Preparation of the library involved the immunoSEQ multiplex PCR assay. T cell repertoires were profiled by deep sequencing of rearranged TCR beta loci, alongside multiparametric flow cytometry. Held by TCRdb, this immuneACCESS table contains in-frame sequences only and omits some clones. Under half of the omission traces to an unresolved V gene where checked; the cause of the rest is unknown. The sample table shows 20,000 to 25,000 clones, and 75% to 90% are seen once. 18% of the sample goes to the ten largest clones.

This specimen belongs to a study of lymphopenia after photon versus proton radiotherapy (dated by TCRdb to the late 2010s). For the study in its entirety: The immunological effects of photon versus proton radiation therapy were compared in patients with gastrointestinal tumors who developed high-grade lymphopenia. A cohort of around 21 patients with gastrointestinal tumors who received either photon or proton therapy and subsequently developed lymphopenia was included. The goal of the study was to characterize the differences between the two radiation modalities in how they affect the immune system.

Points the paper makes about the study in general: Across the cohort, a larger post-nadir drop in TCR diversity was inversely correlated with overall survival time among patients who died. After the lymphocyte count nadir, repertoires from photon-treated patients showed oligoclonal expansion, particularly of CD8+ Temra cells, and this expansion drove the decline in diversity. The authors looked at the survival association only in patients who died, and they framed better survival with proton therapy as a possibility rather than a demonstrated result. Relative stability during treatment was observed in proton-treated patients, whereas loss of naive T cells and TCR diversity and gain of effector/memory populations were observed in photon-treated patients.

Sample: peripheral blood, taken from a patient treated with photon-based radiotherapy. This sequence was found in a man between 60 and 70 years old with pancreatic cancer. The rearrangement joined TRBV7-9 to TRBJ2-7, with the identity of the D gene unclear. The encoded CDR3 is CASMRDWDEQYF. The nucleotides read TGTGCCAGTATGCGCGACTGGGACGAGCAGTACTTC.